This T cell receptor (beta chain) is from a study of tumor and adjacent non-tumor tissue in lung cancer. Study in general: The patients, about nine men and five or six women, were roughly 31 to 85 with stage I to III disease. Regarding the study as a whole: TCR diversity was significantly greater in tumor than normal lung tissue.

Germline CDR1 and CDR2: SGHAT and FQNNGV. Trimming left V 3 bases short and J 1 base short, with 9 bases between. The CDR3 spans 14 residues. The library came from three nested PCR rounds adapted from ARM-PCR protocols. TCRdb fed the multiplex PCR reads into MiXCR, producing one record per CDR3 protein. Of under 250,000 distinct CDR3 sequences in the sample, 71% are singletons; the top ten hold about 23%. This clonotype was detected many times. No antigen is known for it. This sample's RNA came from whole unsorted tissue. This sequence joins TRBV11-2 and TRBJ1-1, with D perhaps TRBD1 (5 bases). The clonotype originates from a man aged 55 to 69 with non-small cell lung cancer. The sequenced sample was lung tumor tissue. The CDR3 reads CASSFGQGNTEAFF. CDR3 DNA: TGTGCCAGCAGCTTCGGTCAGGGGAACACTGAAGCTTTCTTT.